Following are 15 T cell receptor beta chains from one sample sequenced in a study of identical twins. In TCRdb, the 5' RACE reads were re-called with MiXCR into one record per CDR3 protein. Of 150,000 or so distinct CDR3 sequences listed, under 4.5% are singletons. Sequencing used memory T cells sorted from blood. Receptors originate from a man aged 18 to 30 in good health.

This clonotype occurred many times. The J gene is TRBJ2-3, the V gene TRBV5-6, with D perhaps TRBD1 (5 bases). Germline lookup yields CDR1 SGHDT and CDR2 YYEEEE. Trimming removed 1 base from V and 6 bases from J, with 15 bases in between. The CDR3 spans 15 residues. The CDR3 is CASSLRQGFTDTQYF. The CDR3 DNA follows: TGTGCCAGCAGCTTGAGGCAGGGCTTTACTGATACGCAGTATTTT.

This clonotype was counted at least ten times. The chain recombines TRBV7-2 with TRBJ2-3; tentative D call: TRBD2 (5 bases). The CDR3 is 14 amino acids. Germline V gene sequence: CDR1 SGHTA, CDR2 FQGNSA. V was pared by 4 bases and J by 0 bases, with 8 bases between. CDR3 residues: CASSSDLSTDTQYF. CDR3 coding DNA: TGTGCCAGCAGCTCGGACTTAAGCACAGATACGCAGTATTTT.

In its sample, this clonotype was seen many times. This chain connects TRBV30 to TRBJ2-5, with unresolved D. Trimming pared 2 bases from V and 1 base from J, leaving 8 bases between. The CDR3 spans 13 residues. Per germline, CDR1 GTSNPN and CDR2 SVGIG (reference sequence). This chain's CDR3 is CAWSRRGQETQYF. The DNA of the CDR3 is TGTGCCTGGAGTCGCCGCGGCCAAGAGACCCAGTACTTC.

This clonotype was counted ten times or more. The chain has TRBV3-1 and TRBJ1-5, with 7 bases that match TRBD1. The J segment lost 6 bases and the V segment lost 2 bases, leaving 1 base of the junction unmatched. This CDR3 spans 13 amino acids. Per the germline V gene, CDR1 is LGHDT and CDR2 is YNNKEL (reference sequence). The DNA for the CDR3 is TGTGCCAGCAGCCAAAGGGACAGTCAGCCCCAGCATTTT. Its protein product is CASSQRDSQPQHF.

This clonotype has at least ten counts. The genes are TRBV5-6 and TRBJ2-1, with D possibly TRBD1 on 6 matching bases. V dropped 3 bases and J dropped 3 bases, with 16 bases sitting between them. The CDR3 loop spans 16 amino acids. Germline V gene sequence: CDR1 SGHDT, CDR2 YYEEEE. The CDR3 spells CASSSSPGQYYNEQFF. In DNA form, the CDR3 reads TGTGCCAGCAGCTCAAGTCCGGGACAATACTACAATGAGCAGTTCTTC.

In this sample, this clonotype turned up many times. CDR3 protein: CASSLGTNYEQYF. CDR3 sequence (DNA): TGCGCCAGCAGCCTAGGGACCAACTACGAGCAGTACTTC. This chain links TRBV5-1 with TRBJ2-7, with D tentatively TRBD1 or TRBD2 (5 bases each). Looked up from germline, CDR1 is SGHRS and CDR2 is YFSETQ. Trimming removed 4 bases from V and 3 bases from J, with 11 bases in between. This CDR3 is built from 13 residues.

This clonotype showed up many times. The chain has TRBV6-2 or TRBV6-3 and TRBJ2-2; unclear D gene. CDR1 is MNHEY, CDR2 SVGEGT, per germline. V lost 2 bases, J lost 7 bases, and 2 bases lay in between. The CDR3 is made up of 11 amino acids. The CDR3 region has the DNA TGTGCCAGCAGTTACGGCGGGGAGCTGTTTTTT. Protein product: CASSYGGELFF.

There are many counts of this clonotype. The rearrangement links TRBV20-1 to TRBJ1-2; the D gene is possibly TRBD1 (5 bases). Germline CDR1 is DFQATT and CDR2 is SNEGSKA (reference sequence). The CDR3 is 15 residues long. Trimming cost V 0 bases and J 5 bases, with 16 bases left between them. CDR3 protein: CSARDGRQNWYGYTF. CDR3 sequence (DNA): TGCAGTGCTAGAGACGGCCGACAGAATTGGTATGGCTACACCTTC.

In this sample, this clonotype turned up many times. The CDR3 protein is CSARWGLGNNEQFF. The DNA of the CDR3 is TGCAGTGCTAGGTGGGGACTAGGGAACAATGAGCAGTTCTTC. The chain carries TRBV20-1 and TRBJ2-1, with 8 nucleotides matching TRBD2. V lost 3 bases to trimming and J lost 5 bases; unmatched junction nucleotides: 6. This CDR3 has 14 amino acids. The germline V gene encodes CDR1 DFQATT and CDR2 SNEGSKA (reference sequence).

This sequence joins TRBV11-3 and TRBJ2-1; TRBD2 matches 7 bases. J gave up 8 bases and V 7 bases, and 11 bases lay outside the gene matches. This CDR3 spans 14 amino acids. Germline V gives CDR1 SGHNT, CDR2 YENEEA. DNA of the CDR3: TGTGCCAGCATCCCAGGCGGGAGCGTCCATGAGCAGTTCTTC. Translating gives CASIPGGSVHEQFF.

This clonotype showed up just a few times. The V and J genes are TRBV5-1 and TRBJ1-1, with a possible D match to TRBD1 (5 bases). The ends were cut back, 0 bases at V and 5 bases at J, with 14 bases in the middle. The germline V gene encodes CDR1 SGHRS and CDR2 YFSETQ. The CDR3 runs to 15 residues. The CDR3 sequence: CASSLGSIGGTEAFF. DNA of the CDR3: TGCGCCAGCAGCTTGGGGAGTATTGGGGGTACTGAAGCTTTCTTT. Looking up the rest from reference TRBV5-1 and TRBJ1-1 gives the full variable domain: KAGVTQTPRYLIKTRGQQVTLSCSPISGHRSVSWYQQTPGQGLQFLFEYFSETQRNKGNFPGRFSGRQFSNSRSEMNVSTLELGDSALYLCASSLGSIGGTEAFFGQGTRLTVV.

This clonotype was observed many times. V and J are TRBV3-1 and TRBJ2-2, with D possibly matching TRBD2 (6 bases). The germline V and J ends were trimmed by 3 bases and 2 bases, with 7 bases remaining between them. CDR3 length: 14 amino acids. CDR1 LGHDT and CDR2 YNNKEL come from the germline V gene (reference sequence). Here the CDR3 DNA reads TGTGCCAGCAGCCATAGCGGTAACACCGGGGAGCTGTTTTTT. It specifies CASSHSGNTGELFF.

This clonotype was observed many times. The chain has TRBV20-1 and TRBJ2-4; 10 bases fit TRBD1. J lost 8 bases, V lost 0 bases, and 7 bases had no gene match. The CDR3 contains 15 residues. Germline V gene sequence: CDR1 DFQATT, CDR2 SNEGSKA (reference sequence). The CDR3 protein is CSARDSDRGFYIQYF. DNA of the CDR3: TGCAGTGCTAGAGATTCGGACAGGGGGTTTTACATTCAGTACTTC.

This clonotype occurred many times. The chain recombines TRBV2 with TRBJ2-1, with TRBD2 matching over 7 bases. Germline trimming cut 3 bases from V and 7 bases from J; bases unmatched to any gene: 0. Germline lookup yields CDR1 SNHLY and CDR2 FYNNEI. The CDR3 totals 12 residues. CDR3 nucleotides: TGTGCCAGCAGTGAGGGGGGGAATGAGCAGTTCTTC. Its protein is CASSEGGNEQFF. The whole variable domain, remainder taken from reference TRBV2 and TRBJ2-1, is EPEVTQTPSHQVTQMGQEVILRCVPISNHLYFYWYRQILGQKVEFLVSFYNNEISEKSEIFDDQFSVERPDGSNFTLKIRSTKLEDSAMYFCASSEGGNEQFFGPGTRLTVL.

Only a few counts were recorded for this clonotype. The V call is TRBV11-3, the J call TRBJ2-2; 7 positions match TRBD2. In germline, CDR1 is SGHNT, CDR2 YENEEA. This CDR3 comprises 16 residues. V lost 3 bases to trimming and J lost 1 base; unmatched junction nucleotides: 5. CDR3 amino acids: CASSFRASGNTGELFF. The CDR3, as DNA: TGTGCCAGCAGCTTCCGTGCTAGCGGGAACACCGGGGAGCTGTTTTTT.